A selection of T cell receptor beta chains follows, all from one sample in a study of tumor-infiltrating lymphocytes in oesophageal squamous cell carcinoma. MiXCR, applied by TCRdb to the PCR reads, yields one record per CDR3 protein. The sample lists roughly 12,000 distinct CDR3 sequences, approximately 45% occurring once. The sample comprised normal esophageal tissue next to the tumor. The origin of the receptors is a male donor with esophageal squamous cell carcinoma. The CDR3 runs from the conserved cysteine through the conserved F or W. The D gene is left open where the match is weak. Size tells how often a clone was seen (once, few, many) or the class of an expanded clone, and some rows leave it out.

j_gene: TRBJ2-1
d_gene: TRBD2
abundance: .
v_gene: TRBV7-9
CDR3aa: CASSRIGEGLSDEQFF
CDR3nt: TGTGCCAGCAGCCGGATAGGGGAGGGCCTTAGCGATGAGCAGTTCTTC

j_gene: TRBJ2-5
d_gene: TRBD2
abundance: .
v_gene: TRBV7-6
CDR3aa: CASSPHLSGSGTDTQYF
CDR3nt: TGTGCCAGCAGCCCTCATTTGAGCGGGAGCGGCACAGATACGCAGTACTTC

j_gene: TRBJ2-5
d_gene: .
abundance: medium-sized
v_gene: TRBV5-5
CDR3aa: CASSLGPTLGEQETQYF
CDR3nt: TGTGCCAGCAGCTTGGGCCCAACACTAGGGGAGCAAGAGACCCAGTACTTC

j_gene: TRBJ2-4
d_gene: .
abundance: .
v_gene: TRBV12-3/TRBV12-4
CDR3aa: CASSSLQGPNEQYF
CDR3nt: TGTGCCAGCAGCTCCCTACAGGGTCCCAATGAGCAGTACTTC

j_gene: TRBJ1-1
d_gene: .
abundance: medium-sized
v_gene: TRBV11-2
CDR3aa: CAVGRGPFF
CDR3nt: TGTGCCGTAGGGCGGGGACCTTTCTTT

j_gene: TRBJ2-1
d_gene: .
abundance: .
v_gene: TRBV6-8
CDR3aa: CASSQSPGGSYNEQFF
CDR3nt: TGTGCCAGCAGTCAGAGCCCTGGAGGCTCCTACAATGAGCAGTTCTTC

j_gene: TRBJ2-5
d_gene: .
abundance: many
v_gene: TRBV12-3/TRBV12-4
CDR3aa: CASSFGDIRETQYF
CDR3nt: TGTGCCAGCAGTTTTGGGGACATCCGGGAGACCCAGTACTTC

j_gene: TRBJ1-2
d_gene: .
abundance: .
v_gene: TRBV14
CDR3aa: CASSQGDYGYTF
CDR3nt: TGTGCCAGCAGCCAAGGGGACTATGGCTACACCTTC

j_gene: TRBJ2-7
d_gene: TRBD2
abundance: .
v_gene: TRBV7-2
CDR3aa: CASSFSSGGGREQYF
CDR3nt: TGTGCCAGCAGCTTTTCTAGCGGGGGAGGGCGCGAGCAGTACTTC

j_gene: TRBJ2-7
d_gene: TRBD1
abundance: .
v_gene: TRBV5-1
CDR3aa: CASSSGQGAYEQYF
CDR3nt: TGCGCCAGCAGCTCGGGACAGGGGGCCTACGAGCAGTACTTC

j_gene: TRBJ2-7
d_gene: TRBD1
abundance: many
v_gene: TRBV18
CDR3aa: CASSRDRGLEQYF
CDR3nt: TGTGCCAGCTCACGGGACAGGGGGCTCGAGCAGTACTTC

j_gene: TRBJ2-3
d_gene: TRBD2
abundance: .
v_gene: TRBV10-1
CDR3aa: CASSSAGSTGELYF
CDR3nt: TGCGCCAGCTCTTCAGCGGGATCCACCGGGGAGCTGTATTTT

j_gene: TRBJ2-3
d_gene: TRBD2
abundance: .
v_gene: TRBV7-6
CDR3aa: CASSSSGTSGVTDTQYF
CDR3nt: TGTGCCAGCAGCTCCTCCGGGACTAGCGGGGTCACAGATACGCAGTATTTT

j_gene: TRBJ1-1
d_gene: TRBD1
abundance: medium-sized
v_gene: TRBV7-9
CDR3aa: CASSSGQGNTEAFF
CDR3nt: TGTGCCAGCAGCTCCGGACAGGGGAACACTGAAGCTTTCTTT

j_gene: TRBJ2-2
d_gene: .
abundance: .
v_gene: TRBV5-1
CDR3aa: CASSLVASLSTGELFF
CDR3nt: TGCGCCAGCAGCTTGGTGGCTAGTTTGTCCACCGGGGAGCTGTTTTTT

j_gene: TRBJ1-2
d_gene: TRBD1
abundance: medium-sized
v_gene: TRBV7-9
CDR3aa: CASSLNGQGYGGYTF
CDR3nt: TGTGCCAGCAGCTTAAATGGACAGGGGTATGGAGGCTACACCTTC

j_gene: TRBJ2-7
d_gene: TRBD2
abundance: few
v_gene: TRBV6-4
CDR3aa: CASRKGTSGGILNEQYF
CDR3nt: TGTGCCAGCAGAAAGGGGACTAGCGGGGGGATACTAAACGAGCAGTACTTC

j_gene: TRBJ2-1
d_gene: TRBD2
abundance: few
v_gene: TRBV28
CDR3aa: CASSLGTSGEQFF
CDR3nt: TGTGCCAGCAGTCTCGGGACTAGCGGGGAGCAGTTCTTC

j_gene: TRBJ1-5
d_gene: .
abundance: few
v_gene: TRBV27
CDR3aa: CASSLWSTGGQPQHF
CDR3nt: TGTGCCAGCAGTTTATGGTCAACAGGAGGTCAGCCCCAGCATTTT

j_gene: TRBJ2-3
d_gene: TRBD2
abundance: .
v_gene: TRBV15
CDR3aa: CATSRVIGGTSGTDTQYF
CDR3nt: TGTGCCACCAGCAGAGTAATCGGCGGGACTAGCGGCACAGATACGCAGTATTTT

j_gene: TRBJ2-3
d_gene: .
abundance: many
v_gene: TRBV27
CDR3aa: CASRNPLDTQYF
CDR3nt: TGTGCCAGCCGAAATCCATTAGATACGCAGTATTTT

j_gene: TRBJ2-7
d_gene: .
abundance: .
v_gene: TRBV5-5
CDR3aa: CASSLVLATSYEQYF
CDR3nt: TGTGCCAGCAGCTTGGTATTGGCGACCTCCTACGAGCAGTACTTC

j_gene: TRBJ1-2
d_gene: .
abundance: .
v_gene: TRBV10-2
CDR3aa: CASSVGGIYGYTF
CDR3nt: TGCGCCAGCAGTGTAGGAGGGATCTATGGCTACACCTTC

j_gene: TRBJ2-5
d_gene: TRBD1
abundance: many
v_gene: TRBV7-2
CDR3aa: CASSAAGQGWETQYF
CDR3nt: TGTGCCAGCAGCGCCGCGGGACAGGGGTGGGAGACCCAGTACTTC

j_gene: TRBJ2-5
d_gene: .
abundance: .
v_gene: TRBV7-6
CDR3aa: CASSLFLQETQYF
CDR3nt: TGTGCCAGCAGCTTATTCCTCCAAGAGACCCAGTACTTC

j_gene: TRBJ1-1
d_gene: TRBD1
abundance: .
v_gene: TRBV27
CDR3aa: CASSDRGYTEAFF
CDR3nt: TGTGCCAGCAGCGACAGGGGCTACACTGAAGCTTTCTTT

j_gene: TRBJ1-1
d_gene: .
abundance: many
v_gene: TRBV7-9
CDR3aa: CASSWDNEAFF
CDR3nt: TGTGCCAGCAGCTGGGACAATGAAGCTTTCTTT

j_gene: TRBJ2-5
d_gene: .
abundance: medium-sized
v_gene: TRBV12-3/TRBV12-4
CDR3aa: CASSLRASGAQYF
CDR3nt: TGTGCCAGCAGTTTAAGGGCTTCCGGGGCCCAGTACTTC

j_gene: TRBJ2-2
d_gene: .
abundance: many
v_gene: TRBV18
CDR3aa: CASSQGQNTGELFF
CDR3nt: TGTGCCAGCTCGCAGGGACAGAACACCGGGGAGCTGTTTTTT

j_gene: TRBJ2-1
d_gene: .
abundance: .
v_gene: TRBV4-1
CDR3aa: CASSQHIRGEQFF
CDR3nt: TGCGCCAGCAGCCAACATATCAGGGGCGAGCAGTTCTTC

j_gene: TRBJ2-7
d_gene: TRBD2
abundance: many
v_gene: TRBV28
CDR3aa: CASRQIAGSSYEQYF
CDR3nt: TGTGCCAGCAGACAGATAGCGGGGAGCTCCTACGAGCAGTACTTC

j_gene: TRBJ2-1
d_gene: TRBD2
abundance: many
v_gene: TRBV2
CDR3aa: CASSEALGLAGQFF
CDR3nt: TGTGCCAGCAGTGAAGCGCTGGGACTAGCGGGGCAGTTCTTC

j_gene: TRBJ2-3
d_gene: TRBD1
abundance: many
v_gene: TRBV4-2
CDR3aa: CASSQDGVQGAGTDTQYF
CDR3nt: TGTGCCAGCAGCCAAGATGGAGTACAGGGGGCAGGCACAGATACGCAGTATTTT

j_gene: TRBJ1-1
d_gene: .
abundance: few
v_gene: TRBV19
CDR3aa: CASSLTGQNTEAFF
CDR3nt: TGTGCCAGTAGTCTGACAGGCCAGAACACTGAAGCTTTCTTT

j_gene: TRBJ2-5
d_gene: TRBD2
abundance: .
v_gene: TRBV20-1
CDR3aa: CSALQLAGVETQYF
CDR3nt: TGCAGTGCTCTTCAACTAGCGGGAGTTGAGACCCAGTACTTC

j_gene: TRBJ1-2
d_gene: .
abundance: .
v_gene: TRBV5-1
CDR3aa: CASSLDRNYGYTF
CDR3nt: TGCGCCAGCAGCTTGGACAGGAACTATGGCTACACCTTC

j_gene: TRBJ1-6
d_gene: .
abundance: .
v_gene: TRBV6-1
CDR3aa: CASSRRTTFSNSPLHF
CDR3nt: TGTGCCAGCAGTAGAAGGACAACCTTCTCTAATTCACCCCTCCACTTT

j_gene: TRBJ2-6
d_gene: TRBD1
abundance: .
v_gene: TRBV4-3
CDR3aa: CASSQSGGSGANVLTF
CDR3nt: TGCGCCAGCAGCCAATCAGGGGGCTCTGGGGCCAACGTCCTGACTTTC

j_gene: TRBJ2-6
d_gene: .
abundance: .
v_gene: TRBV5-1
CDR3aa: CASSLGTRAPIIHPSTF
CDR3nt: TGCGCCAGCAGCTTGGGGACAAGAGCTCCTATAATTCACCCCTCCACTTTC

j_gene: TRBJ2-5
d_gene: .
abundance: .
v_gene: TRBV7-2
CDR3aa: CASSLVPNPAETQYF
CDR3nt: TGTGCCAGCAGCTTAGTCCCGAATCCCGCGGAGACCCAGTACTTC

j_gene: TRBJ2-5
d_gene: TRBD2
abundance: .
v_gene: TRBV11-2
CDR3aa: CASSLEFSGRETQYF
CDR3nt: TGTGCCAGCAGCTTAGAGTTTAGCGGGAGAGAGACCCAGTACTTC

j_gene: TRBJ2-5
d_gene: .
abundance: .
v_gene: TRBV11-1
CDR3aa: CDSSLGGAGETQYF
CDR3nt: TGTGACAGCAGCTTAGGGGGGGCTGGGGAGACCCAGTACTTC

j_gene: TRBJ1-1
d_gene: .
abundance: .
v_gene: TRBV7-5
CDR3aa: CISVPEASADGRAEAFF
CDR3nt: .

j_gene: TRBJ2-7
d_gene: .
abundance: many
v_gene: TRBV6-1
CDR3aa: CASTRGDLASPLHF
CDR3nt: TGTGCCAGCACCCGAGGGGACCTCGCTTCACCCCTCCACTTC

j_gene: TRBJ2-1
d_gene: .
abundance: .
v_gene: TRBV11-2
CDR3aa: CASSSVRDYNEQFF
CDR3nt: TGTGCCAGCAGCTCTGTGCGGGACTACAATGAGCAGTTCTTC

j_gene: TRBJ2-7
d_gene: .
abundance: .
v_gene: TRBV7-6
CDR3aa: CASSLGYGRNYEQYF
CDR3nt: TGTGCCAGCAGCTTAGGTTATGGGAGAAACTACGAGCAGTACTTC

j_gene: TRBJ2-7
d_gene: TRBD2
abundance: .
v_gene: TRBV6-6
CDR3aa: CASSKDGRFYEQYF
CDR3nt: TGTGCCAGCAGTAAGGACGGGAGGTTCTACGAGCAGTACTTC

j_gene: TRBJ2-3
d_gene: TRBD2
abundance: .
v_gene: TRBV7-8
CDR3aa: CASSLVILAGTDTQYF
CDR3nt: TGTGCCAGCAGCTTAGTTATACTAGCGGGAACAGATACGCAGTATTTT

j_gene: TRBJ2-1
d_gene: TRBD2
abundance: few
v_gene: TRBV7-2
CDR3aa: CASSLGTSGRDYNEQFF
CDR3nt: TGTGCCAGCAGCTTAGGGACTAGCGGGAGGGATTACAATGAGCAGTTCTTC

j_gene: TRBJ2-3
d_gene: TRBD1
abundance: once
v_gene: TRBV24-1
CDR3aa: CATSDTTGGAFGTDTQYF
CDR3nt: TGTGCCACCAGTGATACGACAGGGGGCGCCTTTGGCACAGATACGCAGTATTTT

j_gene: TRBJ2-2
d_gene: .
abundance: many
v_gene: TRBV5-1
CDR3aa: CASSLVAGETGELFF
CDR3nt: TGCGCCAGCAGCTTGGTGGCAGGGGAGACCGGGGAGCTGTTTTTT

j_gene: TRBJ2-5
d_gene: TRBD1
abundance: .
v_gene: TRBV7-2
CDR3aa: CASSLSRQGQETQYF
CDR3nt: TGTGCCAGCAGCTTATCCCGACAGGGACAAGAGACCCAGTACTTC

j_gene: TRBJ1-1
d_gene: .
abundance: many
v_gene: TRBV19
CDR3aa: CASSTGPNTEAFF
CDR3nt: TGTGCCAGTAGTACAGGGCCGAACACTGAAGCTTTCTTT

j_gene: TRBJ2-1
d_gene: TRBD1
abundance: medium-sized
v_gene: TRBV6-1
CDR3aa: CASSIDRVDCNEQFF
CDR3nt: TGTGCCAGCAGTATCGACAGGGTGGACTGCAATGAGCAGTTCTTC

j_gene: TRBJ2-7
d_gene: .
abundance: .
v_gene: TRBV5-8
CDR3aa: CASSLAGDRLSYEQYF
CDR3nt: TGTGCCAGCAGCTTGGCGGGAGACAGGCTTTCCTACGAGCAGTACTTC